The rows below give T cell receptor beta chains drawn from one sample of a study of cytomegalovirus exposure and HLA in healthy donors. The table came from immunoSEQ multiplex PCR; TCRdb's copy has only in-frame clones and leaves some out. This table has 130,000 to 150,000 clones, roughly 88% appearing once. Source material: PBMCs. The source of these receptors is a woman under 30 in good health and CMV-seropositive. CDR3s include the opening cysteine and the closing phenylalanine or tryptophan. The D gene is left open where the match is weak. A row's size may be missing; if present it is once, few, many or a size class.

j_call,clone_size,d_call,v_call,cdr3_nt,cdr3_aa
TRBJ1-5,-,-,TRBV15,TGTGCCACCAGCAGAGTTACGAGAAATCAGCCCCAGCATTTT,CATSRVTRNQPQHF
TRBJ1-2,-,TRBD1,TRBV19,TGTGCCAGTAGTTTAGGGACAGGGATTCTTCGCTATGGCTACACCTTC,CASSLGTGILRYGYTF
TRBJ2-7,once,TRBD2,TRBV10-2,TGCGCCAGCAGTGACGGGGCTAGCGGTCTCTACGAGCAGTACTTC,CASSDGASGLYEQYF
TRBJ1-2,-,-,TRBV4-3,TGCGCCAGCAGCCAAGATCGGGAACAGGGTGGCGTAGAGGGCTACACCTTC,CASSQDREQGGVEGYTF
TRBJ1-6,-,TRBD1,TRBV7-8,TGTGCCAGCAGCTTAGAACAGGGGGCACGTTCACCCCTCCACTTT,CASSLEQGARSPLHF
TRBJ1-1,-,-,TRBV6-1,TGTGCCAGCAGTTCGACCCGAGGGAGCACTGAAGCTTTCTTT,CASSSTRGSTEAFF
TRBJ1-6,-,-,TRBV6-5,TGTGCCAGCAGAATCCGACAGGCTGAGAATTCACCCCTCCACTTT,CASRIRQAENSPLHF
TRBJ2-3,-,-,TRBV20-1,TGCAGTGTTAGGGCTGCAGATACGCAGTATTTT,CSVRAADTQYF
TRBJ2-3,-,-,TRBV9,TGTGCCAGCAGTCTAGGAGTTGCAGATACGCAGTATTTT,CASSLGVADTQYF
TRBJ2-1,-,TRBD2,TRBV7-9,TGTGCCAGCAGCCCCGGGGGGGCAGGGGTATACAATGAGCAGTTCTTC,CASSPGGAGVYNEQFF
TRBJ2-3,medium-sized,TRBD2,TRBV9,TGTGCCAGCAGCGCTGTGGCTAGCGGACACACAGATACGCAGTATTTT,CASSAVASGHTDTQYF
TRBJ2-5,-,TRBD2,TRBV5-1,TGCGCCAGCAGCTGGGCACCTCCGGGGGGCCAAGAGACCCAGTACTTC,CASSWAPPGGQETQYF
TRBJ2-2,-,TRBD2,TRBV9,TGTGCCAGCAGCGTCCGGGGGGGCACCGGGGAGCTGTTTTTT,CASSVRGGTGELFF
TRBJ1-1,-,TRBD1,TRBV5-1,TGCGCCAGCAGCTCCGCCGGGACAGGGTTGACTGAAGCTTTCTTT,CASSSAGTGLTEAFF
TRBJ2-7,-,TRBD2,TRBV5-1,TGCGCCAGCAGCTTGGTTGGGACTAGCGGGGCCTACGAGCAGTACTTC,CASSLVGTSGAYEQYF
TRBJ1-1,-,TRBD1,TRBV7-3,TGTGCCAGCACCCTCCGGAGGGGGCAACCCCCTAAGAACACTGAAGCTTTCTTT,CASTLRRGQPPKNTEAFF
TRBJ1-1,-,-,TRBV6-5,TGTGCCAGCAGTTTCCTGAAGACAGGCCGGGGCACTGAAGCTTTCTTT,CASSFLKTGRGTEAFF
TRBJ2-3,-,-,TRBV7-6,TGTGCCAGCAGCTCCCGGGGAGGAGGCGCAGATACGCAGTATTTT,CASSSRGGGADTQYF
TRBJ1-5,few,-,TRBV5-8,TGTGCCAGCGGGGAAGGGGGCAATCAGCCCCAGCATTTT,CASGEGGNQPQHF
TRBJ1-4,once,-,TRBV5-6,TGTGCCAGCAGCTTGGTGCAGGGGAGGGGAAAACTGTTTTTT,CASSLVQGRGKLFF
TRBJ2-1,-,-,TRBV30,TGTGCCTGGAAAGAGAGTTCGCGCTCGCAGTTCTTC,CAWKESSRSQFF
TRBJ2-7,few,-,TRBV4-2,TGTGCCAGCAGCCAAGAGAGAGTAGCCTCCTACGTGCAGTACTTC,CASSQERVASYVQYF
TRBJ1-2,-,TRBD1,TRBV25-1,TGTGCCAGCAGTGGGGAGCAGGGGGCGCGTTATGGCTACACCTTC,CASSGEQGARYGYTF
TRBJ1-6,-,TRBD1,TRBV30,TGTGCCTGGAGTCCCTCCGACAGGGACTATAATTCACCCCTCCACTTT,CAWSPSDRDYNSPLHF
TRBJ1-1,once,TRBD1,TRBV5-6,TGTGCCAGCAGCTTCCCGGGACAGGGCAAGCTTGAAGCTTTCTTT,CASSFPGQGKLEAFF
TRBJ1-4,-,-,TRBV28,TGTGCCAGCAGTTTACGGTTGGGGGGACGGAGTGAAAAACTGTTTTTT,CASSLRLGGRSEKLFF
TRBJ2-7,-,-,TRBV5-6,TGTGCCAGCAGCTCTGGACAGCCGCAGCAGTACTTC,CASSSGQPQQYF
TRBJ2-5,-,TRBD1,TRBV5-1,TGCGCCAGCAGCCCGGCCGGGACAGGCGAACAAGAGACCCAGTACTTC,CASSPAGTGEQETQYF
TRBJ2-7,-,-,TRBV7-3,TGTGCCAGCAGCTTAACGTTGGGGGGCGAGCAGTACTTC,CASSLTLGGEQYF
TRBJ2-1,-,-,TRBV7-3,TGTGCCAGCAGCCCATCCTTTGGGGGGGCCAATGAGCAGTTCTTC,CASSPSFGGANEQFF
TRBJ1-1,-,-,TRBV27,TGTGCCAGCAGTTTACTGGACAAGAACACTGAAGCTTTCTTT,CASSLLDKNTEAFF
TRBJ2-1,-,TRBD2,TRBV7-2,TGTGCCAGCAGCTTAAGGGAGGGTTACTACAATGAGCAGTTCTTC,CASSLREGYYNEQFF
TRBJ2-7,-,TRBD1,TRBV6-1,TGTGCCAGCAGTGAAGGAGGGACAGGGTCCTACGAGCAGTACTTC,CASSEGGTGSYEQYF
TRBJ1-5,-,-,TRBV7-9,TGTGCCAGCAGTCTACAGGGAGTTAATCAGCCCCAGCATTTT,CASSLQGVNQPQHF
TRBJ1-6,-,TRBD1,TRBV11-2,TGTGCCAGCAGCTTAGACTCCGGACAGGGCTTCTCCTATAATTCACCCCTCCACTTT,CASSLDSGQGFSYNSPLHF
TRBJ2-7,-,-,TRBV5-1,TGCGCCAGCAGCTTGGCCCCGGTAAGTGCTAGCCTATACGAGCAGTACTTC,CASSLAPVSASLYEQYF
TRBJ2-7,-,-,TRBV4-1,TGCGCCAGCAGCCCGGGGTCCTCCTACGAGCAGTACTTC,CASSPGSSYEQYF